This T cell receptor (beta chain) came from a study of regulatory T cells in long-lasting Graves disease. This clonotype was picked up many times. The antigen remains unidentified. The CDR3 runs to 19 residues. After removal of 4 bases from V and 2 bases from J, the junction contained 19 bases not matched to a gene. The germline V gene encodes CDR1 SNHLY and CDR2 FYNNEI. CDR3 regions were amplified by Arm-PCR using iRepertoire HTBI primers to build TCR beta libraries. Original handling: Looking across samples, the authors found under 75 TRBV and 14 to 15 TRBJ segments. TCRdb called the multiplex PCR reads again in MiXCR, with one record for every CDR3 protein. For this entry, the V and J calls and clone size follow TCRdb and not the study's own pipeline. The table records roughly 400,000 distinct CDR3 sequences, 20% of them present only once. Broader study findings: Gene preferences differed: TRBV28, TRBJ1-2, TRBJ2-5 in persistent cases.

Time point here: persistent/refractory GD, antithyroid drugs over 5 years with positive TRAb. Scientists built the TCR library using RNA that was extracted from PBMCs. This receptor was taken from a female donor with Graves disease. The rearrangement links TRBV2 to TRBJ2-7; 8 nucleotides align to TRBD2. The material sequenced was peripheral blood mononuclear cells (PBMCs), taken when the disease was refractory, from a patient treated with antithyroid drugs. The CDR3 DNA sequence: TGTGCCAGCAGTGGTACCTCGGGTCTAGGCGGGAGGACGGCCTACGAGCAGTACTTC. The encoded protein is CASSGTSGLGGRTAYEQYF.